This T cell receptor (beta chain) was obtained from a study of spatial heterogeneity in lung cancer. Background on the study: Alpha-chain sequences were consistently detected in smaller numbers than beta-chain sequences. A unique TCR and UMI combination showed up more than ten times in raw reads, on average.

As for time point: sample taken at primary tumor resection. Whole RNA from tumor, nontumor lung or frozen PBMC was sequenced unsorted. Trimming removed 7 bases at V and 2 bases at J, with 21 bases between. The CDR3 extends over 16 amino acids. CDR1 and CDR2 from the germline V gene are MNHEY and SVGEGT. TCR cDNA molecules each carried a unique molecular identifier. TCRdb reanalysed the 5' RACE reads using MiXCR and keeps one entry per CDR3 protein. The sample carries 6,200 or so distinct CDR3 sequences, around a sixth recorded once. The V call is TRBV6-2 or TRBV6-3, the J call TRBJ2-7, with a possible D match to TRBD2 (6 bases). The input for sequencing was normal lung tissue next to the tumor, taken at surgery. This clonotype originated in a male donor with early-stage non-small cell lung cancer. Here the CDR3 DNA reads TGTGCCAGCAACCCGGTGGGCGGGGTAAGGCCCTACGAGCAGTACTTC. It specifies CASNPVGGVRPYEQYF.